What follows are 17 T cell receptor beta chains derived from one specimen sequenced in a study of T cells in localized non-small cell lung cancer. Assay used: immunoSEQ multiplex PCR; TCRdb lists only in-frame clones, some missing. The profile shows fewer than 35,000 clones, around 90% of them singletons. The sample here was peripheral blood, taken before any cancer treatment. The receptors stem from a man aged 35 to 70 with stage I lung adenocarcinoma.

The chain carries TRBV30 and TRBJ1-5; 9 nucleotides align to TRBD1. CDR1 and CDR2 (germline): GTSNPN, SVGIG (reference sequence). The CDR3 is 15 residues long. The trim removed 2 bases at V and 3 bases at J, leaving 5 bases unmatched. The CDR3 protein is CAWSRGTGFNQPQHF. CDR3 nucleotides: TGTGCCTGGAGTCGCGGGACAGGGTTCAATCAGCCCCAGCATTTT. Together with reference TRBV30 and TRBJ1-5, the CDR3 gives the full variable domain: SQTIHQWPATLVQPVGSPLSLECTVEGTSNPNLYWYRQAAGRGLQLLFYSVGIGQISSEVPQNLSASRPQDRQFILSSKKLLLSDSGFYLCAWSRGTGFNQPQHFGDGTRLSIL.

This chain connects TRBV19 to TRBJ2-7; 13 bases map to TRBD2. J gave up 1 base and V 3 bases, and 0 bases lay outside the gene matches. The CDR3 is made up of 15 amino acids. Per germline, CDR1 LNHDA and CDR2 SQIVND (reference sequence). The CDR3 sequence is CASSMGLAGSYEQYF. The DNA for the CDR3 is TGTGCCAGTAGTATGGGACTAGCGGGGTCCTACGAGCAGTACTTC. The whole variable domain, remainder taken from reference TRBV19 and TRBJ2-7, is DGGITQSPKYLFRKEGQNVTLSCEQNLNHDAMYWYRQDPGQGLRLIYYSQIVNDFQKGDIAEGYSVSREKKESFPLTVTSAQKNPTAFYLCASSMGLAGSYEQYFGPGTRLTVT.

The chain joins TRBV5-5 to TRBJ1-1; maybe TRBD1 (5 bases). The CDR3 is 13 amino acids. V was trimmed by 4 bases and J by 4 bases, leaving 11 bases between them. Germline V gene sequence: CDR1 SGHKS, CDR2 YYEKEE (reference sequence). Written as DNA, the CDR3 is TGTGCCAGCAGCCCGAGGGGCCTCACTGAAGCTTTCTTT. This translates into CASSPRGLTEAFF.

The chain is built from TRBV4-1 and TRBJ1-5; 7 positions match TRBD1. The germline V gene encodes CDR1 MGHRA and CDR2 YSYEKL. With 0 bases clipped from V and 4 bases from J, the junction kept 12 bases outside the gene matches. This CDR3 comprises 18 residues. In nucleotides, the CDR3 is TGCGCCAGCAGCCAAGACCCCCGGGGCTGGGACAGAAATCAGCCCCAGCATTTT. Translation: CASSQDPRGWDRNQPQHF.

This clone was seen only a few times. The chain uses TRBV19 and TRBJ2-5, with D possibly being TRBD1 (6 bases). Per germline, CDR1 LNHDA and CDR2 SQIVND (reference sequence). Trimming removed 0 bases at V and 1 base at J, with 9 bases between. The length of the CDR3 is 15 residues. The CDR3 reads CASSIDFRGQETQYF. CDR3 nucleotides: TGTGCCAGTAGTATAGATTTCAGGGGCCAAGAGACCCAGTACTTC.

This sequence joins TRBV30 and TRBJ2-7; 7 nucleotides match TRBD1. V gave up 6 bases and J gave up 1 base; unmatched junction bases: 6. The CDR3 is 13 amino acids. Germline values: CDR1 GTSNPN, CDR2 SVGIG (reference sequence). The CDR3 nucleotides are TGTGCCTGTGACACAGGGGTTTCCTACGAGCAGTACTTC. Its protein product is CACDTGVSYEQYF.

The V and J genes are TRBV6-5 and TRBJ1-2; 7 bases fit TRBD1. This CDR3 region has 16 residues. Looked up from germline, CDR1 is MNHEY and CDR2 is SVGAGI. V gave up 4 bases and J gave up 1 base; unmatched junction bases: 9. The CDR3 reads CASSFIRTGGNYGYTF. CDR3 nucleotide sequence: TGTGCCAGCAGTTTTATTCGGACAGGTGGTAACTATGGCTACACCTTC.

V usage is TRBV5-1 and J usage is TRBJ2-5; 9 positions agree with TRBD2. Germline values: CDR1 SGHRS, CDR2 YFSETQ. After removal of 0 bases from V and 3 bases from J, the junction contained 6 bases not matched to a gene. The CDR3 consists of 16 residues. This CDR3 reads CASSLAPSGEEETQYF. CDR3 nucleotides: TGCGCCAGCAGCTTGGCCCCTAGCGGGGAAGAAGAGACCCAGTACTTC.

The V and J genes are TRBV16 and TRBJ1-6, with D hard to call. Trimming took off 0 bases at V and 7 bases at J, with 13 bases between the two ends. The CDR3 totals 16 residues. Germline lookup yields CDR1 KGHSY and CDR2 FQNENV. The CDR3 DNA sequence: TGTGCCAGCAGCCAATCTCCGGGAGGGCTGAATTCACCCCTCCACTTT. Translated: CASSQSPGGLNSPLHF. The whole variable domain, filled in from reference TRBV16 and TRBJ1-6, reads GEEVAQTPKHLVRGEGQKAKLYCAPIKGHSYVFWYQQVLKNEFKFLISFQNENVFDETGMPKERFSAKCLPNSPCSLEIQATKLEDSAVYFCASSQSPGGLNSPLHFGNGTRLTVT.

This rearrangement joins TRBV27 to TRBJ1-1; no reliable D call. This CDR3 has 14 residues. The germline gives CDR1 MNHEY, CDR2 SMNVEV (reference sequence). The V gene lost 6 bases and the J gene lost 4 bases, with 15 bases spanning the gap. The CDR3 nucleotides are TGTGCCAGCAGCCCTTGGGCCGCGGGCACTGAAGCTTTCTTT. Encoded protein: CASSPWAAGTEAFF.

CDR3 in amino acids: CASSLGVAGGPQPQHF. The CDR3 DNA reads as TGTGCCAGCAGCTTAGGGGTGGCAGGAGGCCCCCAGCCCCAGCATTTT. The rearrangement links TRBV7-8 to TRBJ1-5; D is ambiguous. Trimming shortened V by 1 base and J by 7 bases, and 17 bases separated the two germline ends. The CDR3 contains 16 residues. Germline V gives CDR1 SGHVS, CDR2 FQNEAQ.

The chain links TRBV28 to TRBJ1-1; no clear D gene. V was pared by 3 bases and J by 5 bases, with 7 bases between. CDR3 length equals 12 residues. Germline assignment: CDR1 MDHEN and CDR2 SYDVKM. The CDR3 here is CASSLTETEAFF. The CDR3 DNA is TGTGCCAGCAGTTTGACGGAAACTGAAGCTTTCTTT.

The chain is built from TRBV27 and TRBJ1-2, with unresolved D. The CDR3 runs 14 residues. CDR1 and CDR2 from the germline V gene are MNHEY and SMNVEV (reference sequence). With 1 base removed from V and 5 bases from J, the gap between germline ends came to 11 bases. The CDR3 DNA follows: TGTGCCAGCAGTTTATTCCCTACCACATATGGCTACACCTTC. Amino acid sequence: CASSLFPTTYGYTF.

The rearrangement links TRBV9 to TRBJ2-2, with TRBD2 as a possible D gene (5 bases). V was pared by 0 bases and J by 6 bases, with 9 bases between. The CDR3 covers 14 residues. Germline CDR1 and CDR2: SGDLS and YYNGEE. The CDR3 here is CASSVAERAGELFF. DNA of the CDR3: TGTGCCAGCAGCGTAGCTGAGAGGGCCGGGGAGCTGTTTTTT.

This rearrangement joins TRBV14 to TRBJ2-2; tentatively, D is TRBD2 (5 bases). Germline V gives CDR1 SGHDN, CDR2 FVKESK. This CDR3 has 14 residues. The V gene lost 6 bases and the J gene lost 5 bases, with 13 bases spanning the gap. The CDR3 DNA sequence: TGTGCCAGCAGAGGCGGACTCCCAACCGGGGAGCTGTTTTTT. It translates to CASRGGLPTGELFF.

The V gene is TRBV5-1, the J gene TRBJ1-3; maybe TRBD1 (5 bases). V lost 4 bases, J lost 4 bases, and 9 bases lay in between. CDR1 is SGHRS, CDR2 YFSETQ, per germline. The CDR3 runs 13 residues. The CDR3 region has the DNA TGCGCCAGCAGCCTCGACAGAGGAAACACCATATATTTT. Protein product: CASSLDRGNTIYF.

The rearrangement links TRBV27 to TRBJ2-7; D might be TRBD1 (6 bases). Trimming cost V 6 bases and J 2 bases, with 23 bases left between them. Germline V gives CDR1 MNHEY, CDR2 SMNVEV (reference sequence). There are 17 residues in the CDR3. DNA of the CDR3: TGTGCCAGCAGACTCACTCCGGGCCCAGGGGTCACCTACGAGCAGTACTTC. It translates to CASRLTPGPGVTYEQYF.